This entry lists 31 T cell receptor beta chains sequenced from one sample in a study of blood T cell repertoires in COVID-19. Method: immunoSEQ multiplex PCR; TCRdb's copy keeps in-frame clones and lacks some. This sample has approximately 670,000 clones, with just under 90% found just once. Sequenced material: peripheral blood. The receptors were gathered from a young woman with acute or convalescent COVID-19.

V and J are TRBV3-1 (or the pseudogene TRBV3-2) and TRBJ2-1; D gene unclear. The CDR3 is 17 amino acids. Trimming removed 0 bases from V and 6 bases from J, with 18 bases in between. In germline, CDR1 is LGHDT, CDR2 YNNKEL (reference sequence). The CDR3 DNA follows: TGTGCCAGCAGCCAAGATTCGGTGATATCCAGCGTCAATGAGCAGTTCTTC. Protein product: CASSQDSVISSVNEQFF.

The chain is built from TRBV9 and TRBJ1-2; D gene unclear. The V gene lost 4 bases and the J gene lost 7 bases, with 17 bases spanning the gap. The germline CDR1 and CDR2 sequences are SGDLS and YYNGEE. This CDR3 is 14 amino acids long. CDR3 residues: CASSPSAGDIGYTF. Here the CDR3 DNA reads TGTGCCAGCAGCCCATCGGCCGGGGATATTGGCTACACCTTC.

There are a few counts of this clone. The CDR3 DNA reads TGTGCCAGCAGGCGCGATAGGGGGGAGACCCAGTACTTC. Amino acid sequence: CASRRDRGETQYF. This chain uses TRBV12-3 or TRBV12-4 with TRBJ2-5; possibly TRBD1 for D (6 bases). V lost 6 bases and J 5 bases, leaving 13 bases between the germline ends. This CDR3 region has 13 residues.

The rearrangement uses TRBV30 and TRBJ1-6, with D possibly TRBD1 on 5 matching bases. V was cut by 3 bases and J by 7 bases, with 13 bases left in between. Germline V gene sequence: CDR1 GTSNPN, CDR2 SVGIG (reference sequence). The CDR3 has 14 amino acids. CDR3 sequence (DNA): TGTGCCTGGAGCGGCGGGACGTTCAATTCACCCCTCCACTTT. Its protein is CAWSGGTFNSPLHF.

The gene calls are TRBV4-1 and TRBJ2-7; D not resolved. The V and J ends lost 1 base and 6 bases respectively, with 10 bases between them. Germline assignment: CDR1 MGHRA and CDR2 YSYEKL. This CDR3 spans 13 amino acids. In DNA, the CDR3 is TGCGCCAGCAGCCAAGTTCTTCGGGTCGAGCAGTACTTC. Translating gives CASSQVLRVEQYF.

This clone was detected once. V and J are TRBV10-3 and TRBJ2-7, with 7 nucleotides matching TRBD1. The V gene's germline CDR1 is ENHRY and CDR2 SYGVKD. Trimming took 2 bases from V and 4 from J; bases not matched to a gene: 11. CDR3 length: 16 residues. CDR3 sequence (DNA): TGTGCCATCAGTGAGGAGGGGGCCGCTTCGGGGTACGAGCAGTACTTC. The encoded protein is CAISEEGAASGYEQYF.

The rearrangement links TRBV1 to TRBJ2-1; TRBD1, the table's D call, was not compared with the DNA. TRBV1 counts as a pseudogene. The CDR3 is made up of 19 amino acids. The CDR3 sequence: CTSSQTLQSRDSHPREQFF. The CDR3 region has the DNA TGCACCAGCAGCCAAACCCTTCAATCCCGGGACAGCCACCCACGCGAGCAGTTCTTC.

The chain has TRBV5-1 and TRBJ1-1; D is uncertain. CDR3 length equals 13 residues. Germline V gene lookup returns CDR1 SGHRS and CDR2 YFSETQ. Trimming left V 6 bases short and J 4 bases short, with 13 bases between. The chain's CDR3 is CASTFLEGTEAFF. CDR3 nucleotide sequence: TGCGCCAGCACCTTTCTCGAGGGCACTGAAGCTTTCTTT.

This clone occurred a few times. V and J are TRBV12-3 or TRBV12-4 and TRBJ1-2; D is unclear. The CDR3 covers 13 residues. V gave up 3 bases and J gave up 2 bases, with 7 bases separating them. The CDR3 loop reads CASSFRQNYGYTF. CDR3 sequence (DNA): TGTGCCAGCAGTTTCCGTCAGAACTATGGCTACACCTTC.

This clone has only one observation. The V call is TRBV9, the J call TRBJ1-4; TRBD1 might be the D (6 bases). Germline V gene lookup returns CDR1 SGDLS and CDR2 YYNGEE. Trimming stripped 1 base from V and 1 base from J, with 8 bases between. There are 15 residues in the CDR3. The CDR3 reads CASSVTGLTNEKLFF. Here the CDR3 DNA reads TGTGCCAGCAGCGTAACAGGGTTAACTAATGAAAAACTGTTTTTT.

Points on this clone: At the DNA level, this CDR3 is encoded by other sequences in the same sample as well. The chain has TRBV19 and TRBJ1-1; D unclear. CDR1 is LNHDA and CDR2 is SQIVND in the germline V gene (reference sequence). The CDR3 covers 13 residues. Trimming removed 5 bases from V and 4 bases from J, with 11 bases in between. Written as DNA, the CDR3 is TGTGCCAGTAGTCCCCGAGGAGGCACTGAAGCTTTCTTT. It yields the protein CASSPRGGTEAFF.

The chain has TRBV27 and TRBJ1-5; D is ambiguous. The V gene lost 0 bases and the J gene lost 7 bases, with 7 bases spanning the gap. Germline V gene data show CDR1 as MNHEY and CDR2 as SMNVEV (reference sequence). This CDR3 has 13 residues. CDR3 in amino acids: CASSLSVRQPQHF. For the CDR3, the DNA is TGTGCCAGCAGTTTATCGGTGCGGCAGCCCCAGCATTTT.

The V gene is TRBV12-3 or TRBV12-4, the J gene TRBJ2-7; no firm D call. Trimming left V 3 bases short and J 7 bases short, with 7 bases between. There are 11 residues in the CDR3. CDR3: CASSLGLEQYF. Here the CDR3 DNA reads TGTGCCAGCAGTTTGGGCCTTGAGCAGTACTTC.

The V gene is TRBV21-1, the J gene TRBJ1-1; the table calls TRBD1, which could not be checked here. TRBV21-1 is reported as a pseudogene. The CDR3 length is 16 residues. The CDR3 sequence is CASSTQGNGMNTEAFF. The CDR3 DNA reads TGTGCCAGCAGCACCCAGGGGAATGGGATGAACACTGAAGCTTTCTTT.

The chain uses TRBV19 and TRBJ2-4, with 9 bases aligning to TRBD1. Germline-derived CDR1 and CDR2 are LNHDA and SQIVND (reference sequence). The V and J ends lost 6 bases and 0 bases, in that order; junction bases with no gene match: 15. The CDR3 is 19 amino acids. CDR3 sequence reads: CASSPNRGHNPLAKNIQYF. In nucleotides, the CDR3 is TGTGCCAGTAGCCCGAACAGGGGGCATAACCCCTTAGCCAAAAACATTCAGTACTTC.

The rearrangement uses TRBV7-2 and TRBJ1-3; D possibly corresponds to TRBD1 (5 bases). From germline, CDR1 is SGHTA and CDR2 FQGNSA. V gave up 6 bases and J gave up 3 bases, with 18 bases separating them. The CDR3 runs to 16 residues. This CDR3 is CASSPRQLTVGNTIYF. CDR3 nucleotide sequence: TGTGCCAGCAGTCCGCGACAGCTAACAGTTGGAAACACCATATATTTT.

The chain links TRBV5-1 to TRBJ2-5; D is unclear. This CDR3 is built from 12 residues. V lost 4 bases, J lost 3 bases, and 7 bases lay in between. Germline assignment: CDR1 SGHRS and CDR2 YFSETQ. In DNA form, the CDR3 reads TGCGCCAGCAGCGAAACAGAAGAGACCCAGTACTTC. Its protein product is CASSETEETQYF.

This clone has a single count. The CDR3 reads CASSQGQPGNYGYTF. The CDR3 coding sequence is TGTGCCAGCAGCCAGGGGCAGCCGGGCAACTATGGCTACACCTTC. The chain combines TRBV7-2 with TRBJ1-2; tentative D call: TRBD1 (6 bases). The CDR3 sequence is 15 residues long. With 5 bases removed from V and 2 bases from J, the gap between germline ends came to 15 bases. CDR1 is SGHTA and CDR2 is FQGNSA in the germline V gene.

The gene calls are TRBV29-1 and TRBJ1-2, with D unclear. The CDR3 is 11 residues long. V was trimmed by 7 bases and J by 5 bases, leaving 11 bases between them. Germline V CDR1 and CDR2: SQVTM, ANQGSEA. The CDR3 DNA follows: TGCAGCGCACCACACGATTATGGCTACACCTTC. Translated, it gives CSAPHDYGYTF. The full variable domain, with the rest looked up from reference TRBV29-1 and TRBJ1-2, is SAVISQKPSRDICQRGTSLTIQCQVDSQVTMMFWYRQQPGQSLTLIATANQGSEATYESGFVIDKFPISRPNLTFSTLTVSNMSPEDSSIYLCSAPHDYGYTFGSGTRLTVV.

This clone was detected once. The rearrangement links TRBV5-4 to TRBJ1-1, with 7 bases identical to TRBD1. With V trimmed by 1 base and J by 5 bases, 5 bases remained unmatched. The CDR3 has 14 amino acids. Germline CDR1 SGHNT, CDR2 YYREEE (reference sequence). The CDR3 sequence: CASSLIAGGTEAFF. The CDR3 nucleotides read TGTGCCAGCAGCTTGATCGCAGGGGGTACTGAAGCTTTCTTT.

The chain carries TRBV18 and TRBJ1-3, with 7 bases that match TRBD1. The CDR3 totals 13 residues. CDR1 and CDR2 from the germline V gene are KGHSH and LQKENI. V shed 6 bases and J 3 bases; nucleotides not matched to a gene: 2. The CDR3 bases are TGTGCCAGCTCTGGGACAGTTGGAAACACCATATATTTT. Amino acids: CASSGTVGNTIYF.

Here the CDR3 DNA reads TGTGCCAGCAGCTGGACAGTCACAGATACGCAGTATTTT. It codes for CASSWTVTDTQYF. The chain is built from TRBV9 and TRBJ2-3; TRBD1 might be the D (6 bases). This CDR3 comprises 13 residues. Germline V CDR1 and CDR2: SGDLS, YYNGEE. V lost 4 bases and J lost 2, with 8 bases in between.

This chain joins TRBV7-9 and TRBJ2-2; 8 nucleotides align to TRBD1. Unmatched junction bases numbered 3, after V lost 1 base and J lost 5 bases. The germline V gene has CDR1 SEHNR and CDR2 FQNEAQ (reference sequence). CDR3 length: 15 residues. The CDR3 nucleotides are TGTGCCAGCAGCTTAGGGGACAGGCAAACCGGGGAGCTGTTTTTT. Its translation: CASSLGDRQTGELFF.

This clone showed up just a few times. The gene calls are TRBV7-6 and TRBJ1-6; D may be TRBD1 (6 bases). CDR1 and CDR2 from the germline V gene are SGHVS and FNYEAQ. Trimming took off 5 bases at V and 6 bases at J, with 14 bases between the two ends. CDR3 size: 15 residues. CDR3 DNA: TGTGCCAGCAGCCCCCGGACAGAAAGTAATTCACCCCTCCACTTT. It is translated as CASSPRTESNSPLHF.

The V gene is TRBV30, the J gene TRBJ1-5, with 11 bases fitting TRBD1. The CDR3 sequence is 15 residues long. The V gene's germline CDR1 is GTSNPN and CDR2 SVGIG (reference sequence). The ends lost 2 bases at V and 7 bases at J; junction bases unmatched: 7. CDR3 protein: CAWSIAGTGGQPQHF. CDR3 nucleotide sequence: TGTGCCTGGAGTATCGCCGGGACAGGGGGACAGCCCCAGCATTTT.

As DNA, the CDR3 is TGTGCCTGGGGTCAGGGGGAATCACCCCTCCACTTT. Translation: CAWGQGESPLHF. The gene calls are TRBV30 and TRBJ1-6, with 7 bases aligning to TRBD1. J lost 10 bases, V lost 5 bases, and 5 bases had no gene match. This CDR3 comprises 12 residues. Germline values: CDR1 GTSNPN, CDR2 SVGIG (reference sequence).

This CDR3 reads CASSYDRTDTDTQYF. For the CDR3, the DNA is TGTGCCAGCAGTTACGATCGGACAGACACAGATACGCAGTATTTT. The rearrangement joins TRBV6-5 to TRBJ2-3; perhaps TRBD1 as D (6 bases). Between the trimmed V and J ends, which lost 2 bases and 2 bases, there was a span of 11 bases. The germline V gene has CDR1 MNHEY and CDR2 SVGAGI. This CDR3 has 15 residues.

The V and J genes are TRBV12-3 or TRBV12-4 and TRBJ1-1; perhaps TRBD1 as D (6 bases). The CDR3 spans 12 residues. Trimming cost V 6 bases and J 10 bases, with 15 bases left between them. CDR3 in amino acids: CASSQDSSVAFF. The CDR3 bases are TGTGCCAGCAGCCAGGACAGCTCTGTAGCTTTCTTT.

The chain couples TRBV20-1 to TRBJ1-2; maybe TRBD1 (6 bases). This CDR3 is built from 11 residues. Germline V gene lookup returns CDR1 DFQATT and CDR2 SNEGSKA (reference sequence). The germline V and J ends were trimmed by 3 bases and 4 bases, with 6 bases remaining between them. The CDR3 protein is CSARGAYGYTF. As DNA, the CDR3 is TGCAGTGCTAGGGGGGCCTATGGCTACACCTTC.

The V gene is TRBV6-5, the J gene TRBJ1-5; D remains ambiguous. Germline V gene sequence: CDR1 MNHEY, CDR2 SVGAGI. The CDR3 totals 14 residues. Deletions cut 2 bases from V and 3 bases from J, with 8 bases between. The CDR3 nucleotides read TGTGCCAGCAGTTACCGGTTTCCCAATCAGCCCCAGCATTTT. Its protein is CASSYRFPNQPQHF.

The table lists this clone with a count of one. The gene calls are TRBV3-1 (or the pseudogene TRBV3-2) and TRBJ2-5; TRBD1 aligns across 8 bases. CDR1 and CDR2 from the germline V gene are LGHDT and YNNKEL (reference sequence). The CDR3 has 14 amino acids. Trimming removed 8 bases from V and 5 bases from J; junction bases left unmatched: 10. CDR3 loop: CASVETGEPETQYF. In DNA, the CDR3 is TGTGCCAGCGTGGAGACAGGGGAGCCGGAGACCCAGTACTTC.